This is a list of T cell receptor beta chains from one sample in a study of blood T cell repertoires in COVID-19. Sequencing used immunoSEQ multiplex PCR; TCRdb keeps in-frame clones, though not all of them. The sample carries 250,000 to 350,000 clones, about 85% recorded once. The sequenced material came from peripheral blood. Receptors originate from a man younger than 30 with active or convalescent COVID-19. Both conserved end residues are part of each CDR3. The order of the fields is J gene, clone size, V gene, D gene, CDR3 DNA, CDR3 protein. D genes are given only for firm matches. A row's size may be missing; if present it is once, few, many or a size class.

TRBJ2-5	.	TRBV19	TRBD2	TGTGCCAGTAGTACGACTAGCGGGGGGGAAGAGACCCAGTACTTC	CASSTTSGGEETQYF
TRBJ2-5	.	TRBV5-4	TRBD2	TGTGCCAGCAGACTCACTAGCGGCGGGGAGACCCAGTACTTC	CASRLTSGGETQYF
TRBJ2-2	.	TRBV27	TRBD1	TGTGCCAGCAGTTTTGGGACAGGGCACACCGGGGAGCTGTTTTTT	CASSFGTGHTGELFF
TRBJ1-3	.	TRBV10-3	TRBD1	TGTGCCATCAGTAAGGGTGACAGGGGGCTCTCTGGAAACACCATATATTTT	CAISKGDRGLSGNTIYF
TRBJ2-3	.	TRBV28	TRBD1	TGTGCCAGCAGTTACGGGACAGGGGGCACGACGCAGTATTTT	CASSYGTGGTTQYF
TRBJ2-3	.	TRBV7-9	.	TGTGCCAGCAACTCGAGGGGCACAGATACGCAGTATTTT	CASNSRGTDTQYF
TRBJ1-1	.	TRBV6-5	TRBD1	TGTGCCAGCAGGACAGACAGGGGGACTGAAGCTTTCTTT	CASRTDRGTEAFF
TRBJ1-2	.	TRBV25-1	.	TGTGCCAGCAGTGCGAACGAAACTCCTTTATATGGCTACACCTTC	CASSANETPLYGYTF
TRBJ1-4	.	TRBV5-5	.	TGTGCCAGCTTTGGGGAGCTAACTAATGAAAAACTGTTTTTT	CASFGELTNEKLFF
TRBJ2-1	few	TRBV6-5	TRBD1	TGTGCCAGCAGCTCCGACAGGGGAGGTAGTAATGAGCAGTTCTTC	CASSSDRGGSNEQFF
TRBJ1-2	.	TRBV7-9	TRBD1	TGTGCCAGCAGCGGTTCGGGACAGGGCGAGGCTCTCTATGGCTACACCTTC	CASSGSGQGEALYGYTF
TRBJ1-1	.	TRBV27	TRBD1	TGTGCCAGACAGGGGGACACTGAAGCTTTCTTT	CARQGDTEAFF
TRBJ2-1	.	TRBV3-1/TRBV3-2	.	TGTGCCAGCAGCCAAGATTACGAACGGGATGAGCAGTTCTTC	CASSQDYERDEQFF
TRBJ1-5	.	TRBV6-6	.	TGTGCCAGCAGTTATATGGAGCGCGGCAATCAGCCCCAGCATTTT	CASSYMERGNQPQHF
TRBJ2-1	.	TRBV11-1	.	TGTGCCAGCAATCGGGGTGGTGGTGAGCAGTTCTTC	CASNRGGGEQFF
TRBJ2-5	.	TRBV6-1	.	TGTGCCAGCAGTGAAGACAGGGTGCGGGAGACCCAGTACTTC	CASSEDRVRETQYF
TRBJ2-5	.	TRBV3-1/TRBV3-2	TRBD2	TGTGCCAGCAGCCAAGATGCTAGCGGGGGGGCGGGAGAGACCCAGTACTTC	CASSQDASGGAGETQYF
TRBJ1-2	.	TRBV3-1/TRBV3-2	TRBD1	TGTGCCAGCAGCCTCCGAGAAGTATTTGCAGGGGGTGCGAACTATGGCTACACCTTC	CASSLREVFAGGANYGYTF
TRBJ1-1	.	TRBV6-5	TRBD1	TGTGCCAGCACAGGGGGTCACGGCATGAACACTGAAGCTTTCTTT	CASTGGHGMNTEAFF
TRBJ1-2	.	TRBV5-6	.	TGTGCCAGCAGCTTGGAGTCACCTTCAGGCCCGGGCTACACCTTC	CASSLESPSGPGYTF
TRBJ2-7	.	TRBV19	TRBD2	TGTGCCAGTAGTTCAAGGACTAGCGGGAGTTACGAGCAGTACTTC	CASSSRTSGSYEQYF
TRBJ1-1	.	TRBV6-5	TRBD1	TGTGCCAGCAGGCATGGACAGGGGTACACTGAAGCTTTCTTT	CASRHGQGYTEAFF
TRBJ2-2	.	TRBV18	.	TGTGCCAGCTCACCATCACAGGGTTTCCCCGGGGAGCTGTTTTTT	CASSPSQGFPGELFF
TRBJ2-5	.	TRBV7-3	TRBD2	TGTGCCAGCAGCTTAACGGGCGGGGGAGAGACCCAGTACTTC	CASSLTGGGETQYF
TRBJ2-7	.	TRBV29-1	TRBD1	TGCAGCGTAACCGGGACAGGGGTCTACGAGCAGTACTTC	CSVTGTGVYEQYF
TRBJ1-2	.	TRBV3-1/TRBV3-2	.	TGTGCCAGCAGTCAAGGACAGCGCCTTACTCGCTATGGCTACACCTTC	CASSQGQRLTRYGYTF
TRBJ2-7	.	TRBV11-2	.	TGTGCCAGCAGCTTAGCCCCACAGGGTTACTACGAGCAGTACTTC	CASSLAPQGYYEQYF
TRBJ1-2	.	TRBV18	.	TGTGCCAGCTCACCACGGGGCGGGGTCACTGGCTACACCTTC	CASSPRGGVTGYTF
TRBJ2-7	.	TRBV27	TRBD2	TGTGCCAGCAGTTCCCTTACTAGCGGGATCCTCTCCTACGAGCAGTACTTC	CASSSLTSGILSYEQYF
TRBJ1-2	.	TRBV27	TRBD1	TGTGCCAGCAGTTTAACAGGGGGCTATGGCTACACCTTC	CASSLTGGYGYTF
TRBJ1-2	.	TRBV5-6	.	TGTGCCAGCCGGAGGACAGCCGATGGCTACACCTTC	CASRRTADGYTF
TRBJ2-7	.	TRBV6-5	TRBD1	TGTGCCAGCAGGCTGGGACAGGCCTCGTACGAGCAGTACTTC	CASRLGQASYEQYF
TRBJ2-7	.	TRBV28	.	TGTGCCACCGAGGACAAGAGCTCCTACGAGCAGTACTTC	CATEDKSSYEQYF
TRBJ2-7	.	TRBV6-1	TRBD2	TGTGCCAGCAGTGACCTAGCGGGGGGGTCCAACTACGAGCAGTACTTC	CASSDLAGGSNYEQYF
TRBJ2-7	.	TRBV6-5	TRBD1	TGTGCCAGCAGTCCGGGGACAGCCACTATCTACGAGCAGTACTTC	CASSPGTATIYEQYF
TRBJ2-7	.	TRBV5-6	TRBD1	TGTGCCAGCAGCTTTGGGGACAGGCAAGCCTACGAGCAGTACTTC	CASSFGDRQAYEQYF
TRBJ1-6	.	TRBV27	.	TGTGCCAGCAGTGCGGACAGTACTAATTCACCCCTCCACTTT	CASSADSTNSPLHF
TRBJ2-3	.	TRBV4-1	.	TGCGCCAGCAGCCAAGTCTACAGGGAATTGGATACGCAGTATTTT	CASSQVYRELDTQYF
TRBJ1-5	once	TRBV11-2	TRBD1	TGTGCCAGCAGCTTAGGGGGGTATGGACAGGTTCTGAGCCGTCAGCCCCAGCATTTT	CASSLGGYGQVLSRQPQHF
TRBJ1-2	.	TRBV4-1	.	TGCGCCAGCAGCCCCCTCGGGTCGGATTACTATGGCTACACCTTC	CASSPLGSDYYGYTF
TRBJ2-7	.	TRBV24-1	.	TGTGCCACCCCCCGGGAGAGGGTGGGGTCCTACGAGCAGTACTTC	CATPRERVGSYEQYF
TRBJ2-7	.	TRBV5-1	.	TGCGCCAGCCGCCAGCTCCAAGGGGGCGAGCAGTACTTC	CASRQLQGGEQYF
TRBJ2-5	.	TRBV15	.	TGTGCCACCAGCAGCCCCCTCTTACTCCAAGAGACCCAGTACTTC	CATSSPLLLQETQYF
TRBJ1-1	.	TRBV12-3/TRBV12-4	TRBD1	TGTGCCAGCAGTGAAGAAGGGGGCCTGGGAGCTTTCTTT	CASSEEGGLGAFF
TRBJ2-5	.	TRBV5-4	.	TGTGCCAGCAGCTCTGCCCGGGACTTCAACCAAGAGACCCAGTACTTC	CASSSARDFNQETQYF
TRBJ1-5	.	TRBV18	.	TGTGCCAGCTCACCACAGGCCGCAGGAAGCAATCAGCCCCAGCATTTT	CASSPQAAGSNQPQHF
TRBJ2-3	.	TRBV19	TRBD2	TGTGCCAGTAGCCGCCCTTGGGCTAGCGGGGGCACAGATACGCAGTATTTT	CASSRPWASGGTDTQYF
TRBJ2-1	.	TRBV5-5	TRBD1	TGTGCCAGCAGCCCCTGGGGACAGGGGGTGAACAATGAGCAGTTCTTC	CASSPWGQGVNNEQFF